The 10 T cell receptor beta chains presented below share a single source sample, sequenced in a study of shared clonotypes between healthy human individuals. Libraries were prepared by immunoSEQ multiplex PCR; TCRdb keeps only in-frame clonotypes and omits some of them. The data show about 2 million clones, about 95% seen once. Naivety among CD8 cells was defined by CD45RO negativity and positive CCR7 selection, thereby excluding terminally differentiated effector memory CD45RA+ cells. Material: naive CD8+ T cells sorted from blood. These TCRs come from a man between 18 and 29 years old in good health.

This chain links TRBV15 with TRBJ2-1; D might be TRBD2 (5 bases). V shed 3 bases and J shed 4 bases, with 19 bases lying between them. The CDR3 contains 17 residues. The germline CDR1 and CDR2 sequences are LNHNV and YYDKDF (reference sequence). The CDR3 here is CATSRFGRENVYNEQFF. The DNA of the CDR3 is TGTGCCACCAGCAGGTTCGGAAGGGAGAACGTATACAATGAGCAGTTCTTC.

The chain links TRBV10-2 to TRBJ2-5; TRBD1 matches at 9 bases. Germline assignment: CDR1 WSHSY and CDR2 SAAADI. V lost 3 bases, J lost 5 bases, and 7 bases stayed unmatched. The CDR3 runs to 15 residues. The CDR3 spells CASSERDRERETQYF. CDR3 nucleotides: TGCGCCAGCAGTGAACGGGACAGGGAGCGGGAGACCCAGTACTTC.

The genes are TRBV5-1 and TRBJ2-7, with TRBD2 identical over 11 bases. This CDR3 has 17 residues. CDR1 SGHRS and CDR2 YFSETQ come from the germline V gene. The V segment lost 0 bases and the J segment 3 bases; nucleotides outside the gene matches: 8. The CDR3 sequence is CASSLAPSGRFDYEQYF. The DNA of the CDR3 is TGCGCCAGCAGCTTGGCCCCTAGCGGGAGGTTTGACTACGAGCAGTACTTC.

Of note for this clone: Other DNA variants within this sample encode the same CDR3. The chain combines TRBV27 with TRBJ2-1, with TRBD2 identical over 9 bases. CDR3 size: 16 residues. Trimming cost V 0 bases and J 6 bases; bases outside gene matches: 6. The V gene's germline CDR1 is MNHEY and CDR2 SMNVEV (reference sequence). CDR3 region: CASSLSPGTSRNEQFF. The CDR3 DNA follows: TGTGCCAGCAGTTTATCCCCCGGGACTAGCCGCAATGAGCAGTTCTTC.

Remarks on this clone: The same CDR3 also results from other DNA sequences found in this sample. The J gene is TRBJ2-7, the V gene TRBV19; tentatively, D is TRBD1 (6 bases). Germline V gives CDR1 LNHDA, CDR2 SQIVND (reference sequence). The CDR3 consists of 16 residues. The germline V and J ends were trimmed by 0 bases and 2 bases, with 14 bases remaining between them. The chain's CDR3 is CASSIDLETGTYEQYF. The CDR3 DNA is TGTGCCAGTAGTATAGATCTCGAGACAGGTACCTACGAGCAGTACTTC. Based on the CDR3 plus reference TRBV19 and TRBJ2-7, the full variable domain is DGGITQSPKYLFRKEGQNVTLSCEQNLNHDAMYWYRQDPGQGLRLIYYSQIVNDFQKGDIAEGYSVSREKKESFPLTVTSAQKNPTAFYLCASSIDLETGTYEQYFGPGTRLTVT.

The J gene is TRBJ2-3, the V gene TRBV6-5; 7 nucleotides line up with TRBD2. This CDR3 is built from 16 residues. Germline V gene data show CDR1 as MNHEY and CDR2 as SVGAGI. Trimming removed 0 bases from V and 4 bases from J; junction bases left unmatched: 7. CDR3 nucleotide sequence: TGTGCCAGCAGTTACTCTCCGGGGGGTAGAGCAGATACGCAGTATTTT. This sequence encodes CASSYSPGGRADTQYF.

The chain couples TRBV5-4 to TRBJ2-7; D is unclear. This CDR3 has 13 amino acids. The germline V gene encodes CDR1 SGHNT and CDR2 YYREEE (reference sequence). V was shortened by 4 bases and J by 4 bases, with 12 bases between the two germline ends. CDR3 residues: CASSPGPEYEQYF. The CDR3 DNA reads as TGTGCCAGCAGCCCCGGACCAGAGTACGAGCAGTACTTC.

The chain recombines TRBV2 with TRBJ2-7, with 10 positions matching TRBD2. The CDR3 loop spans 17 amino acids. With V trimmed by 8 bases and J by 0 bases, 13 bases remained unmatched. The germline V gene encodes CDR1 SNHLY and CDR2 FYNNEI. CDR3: CASGAGLAGVSSYEQYF. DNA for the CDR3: TGTGCCAGCGGAGCGGGGCTAGCGGGGGTTAGCTCCTACGAGCAGTACTTC. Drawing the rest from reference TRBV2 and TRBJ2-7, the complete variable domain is EPEVTQTPSHQVTQMGQEVILRCVPISNHLYFYWYRQILGQKVEFLVSFYNNEISEKSEIFDDQFSVERPDGSNFTLKIRSTKLEDSAMYFCASGAGLAGVSSYEQYFGPGTRLTVT.

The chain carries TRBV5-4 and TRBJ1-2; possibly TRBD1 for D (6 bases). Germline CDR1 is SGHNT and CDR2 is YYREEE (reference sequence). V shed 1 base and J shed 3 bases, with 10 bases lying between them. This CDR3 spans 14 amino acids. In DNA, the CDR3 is TGTGCCAGCAGCTTGTCAGGGGTGGACTATGGCTACACCTTC. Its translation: CASSLSGVDYGYTF.

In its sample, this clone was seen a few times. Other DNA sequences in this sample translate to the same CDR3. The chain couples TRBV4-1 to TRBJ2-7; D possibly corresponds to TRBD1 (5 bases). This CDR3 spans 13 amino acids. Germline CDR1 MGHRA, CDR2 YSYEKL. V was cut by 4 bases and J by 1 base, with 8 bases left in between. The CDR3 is CASSLTGSYEQYF. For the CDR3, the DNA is TGCGCCAGCAGCCTTACAGGTTCCTACGAGCAGTACTTC.